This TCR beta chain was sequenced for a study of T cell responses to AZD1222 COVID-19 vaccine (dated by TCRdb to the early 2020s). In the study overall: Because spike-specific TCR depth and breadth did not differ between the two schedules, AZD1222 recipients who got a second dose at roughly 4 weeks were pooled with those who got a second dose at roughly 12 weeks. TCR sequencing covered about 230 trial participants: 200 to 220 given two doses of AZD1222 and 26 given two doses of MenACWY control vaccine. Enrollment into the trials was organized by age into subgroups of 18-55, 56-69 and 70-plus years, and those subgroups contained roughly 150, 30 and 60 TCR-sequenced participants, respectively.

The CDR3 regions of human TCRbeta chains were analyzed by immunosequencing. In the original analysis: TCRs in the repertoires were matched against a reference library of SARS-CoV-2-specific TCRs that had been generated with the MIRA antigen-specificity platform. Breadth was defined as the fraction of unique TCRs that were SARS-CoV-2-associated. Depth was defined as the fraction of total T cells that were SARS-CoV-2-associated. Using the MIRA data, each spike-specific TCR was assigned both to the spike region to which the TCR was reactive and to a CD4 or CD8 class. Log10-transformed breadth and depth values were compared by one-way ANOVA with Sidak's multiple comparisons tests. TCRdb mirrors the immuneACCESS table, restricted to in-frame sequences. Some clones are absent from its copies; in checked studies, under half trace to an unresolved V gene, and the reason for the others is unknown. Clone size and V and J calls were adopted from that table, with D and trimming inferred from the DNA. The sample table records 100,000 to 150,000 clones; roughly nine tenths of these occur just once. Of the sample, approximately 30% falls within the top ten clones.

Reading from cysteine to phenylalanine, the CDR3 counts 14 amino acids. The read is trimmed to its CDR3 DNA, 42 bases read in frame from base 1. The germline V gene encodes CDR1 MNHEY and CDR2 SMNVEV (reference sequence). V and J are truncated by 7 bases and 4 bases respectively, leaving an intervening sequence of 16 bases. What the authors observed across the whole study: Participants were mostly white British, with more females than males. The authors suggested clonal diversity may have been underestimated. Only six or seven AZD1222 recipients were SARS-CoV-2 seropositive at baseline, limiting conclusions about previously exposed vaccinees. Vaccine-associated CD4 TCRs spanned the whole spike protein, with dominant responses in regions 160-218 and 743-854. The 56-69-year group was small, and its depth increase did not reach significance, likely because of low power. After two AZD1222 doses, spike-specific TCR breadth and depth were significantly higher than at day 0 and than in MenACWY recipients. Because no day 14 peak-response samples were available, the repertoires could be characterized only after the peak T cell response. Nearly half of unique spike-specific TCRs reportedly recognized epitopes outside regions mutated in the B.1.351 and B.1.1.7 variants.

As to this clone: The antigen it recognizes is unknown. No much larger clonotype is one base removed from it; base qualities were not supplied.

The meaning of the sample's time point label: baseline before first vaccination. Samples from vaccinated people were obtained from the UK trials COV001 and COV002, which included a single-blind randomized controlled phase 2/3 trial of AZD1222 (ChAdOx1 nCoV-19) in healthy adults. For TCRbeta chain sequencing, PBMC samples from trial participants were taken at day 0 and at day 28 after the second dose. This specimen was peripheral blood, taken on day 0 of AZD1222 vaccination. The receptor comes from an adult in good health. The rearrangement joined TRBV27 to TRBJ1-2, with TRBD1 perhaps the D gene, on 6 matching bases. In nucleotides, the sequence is TGTGCCAGCACCCCCGGGGGGCCGGGCTATGGCTACACCTTC. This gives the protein CASTPGGPGYGYTF.